This T cell receptor beta chain was obtained from a study of cytomegalovirus exposure and HLA in healthy donors. Study-wide results and caveats: Several top significant clusters appeared, in a later analysis, to be linked to common viral pathogens. TCR beta V- and J-gene trimming was later associated with a missense DCLRE1C variant.

As to this clone: What it binds is not known.

CDR1 SGDLS and CDR2 YYNGEE come from the germline V gene. CDR3 size: 17 residues. Between the trimmed V and J ends, which lost 0 bases and 0 bases, there was a span of 13 bases. The PCR employed 60 Vbeta primers together with 13 Jbeta primers. Only in-frame clones appear in the TCRdb table, and some are missing; sequencing was by immunoSEQ multiplex PCR. The data contain about 160,000 clones, roughly 80% of them singletons. The sequenced material came from PBMCs. The TCR was taken from a male donor in good health and CMV-seropositive. The chain combines TRBV9 with TRBJ2-1, with a tentative D call TRBD1 (5 bases). The CDR3 region is CASSVDTGYSSYNEQFF. The CDR3 DNA reads TGTGCCAGCAGCGTAGACACAGGATACTCCTCCTACAATGAGCAGTTCTTC.